This T cell receptor (beta chain) stems from a study of blood T cell repertoires in COVID-19. Across the study: COVID-19 samples, acute and convalescent, were from the United States, Italy and Spain. T cells, B-cell-depleted T cells, or PBMCs provided the cDNA or gDNA that served as material.

Under the authors' procedure: Cell counts per sample came from amplifying reference gene primers. The method was immunoSEQ multiplex PCR; TCRdb's version includes in-frame clones alone and lacks a portion of them. The V and J calls and the clone size are those of that table, but D and trimming were determined from the DNA. The data contain about 86,000 clones, roughly four fifths of them singletons. The CDR3 sequence is 16 residues long. Germline CDR1 is KGHDR and CDR2 is SFDVKD. Trimming took off 2 bases at V and 4 bases at J, with 17 bases between the two ends. The receptor was isolated from a woman older than 75 with acute or convalescent COVID-19. The V gene is TRBV24-1, the J gene TRBJ2-7, with D tentatively TRBD1 (7 bases). The sequencing sample was made of peripheral blood. CDR3 protein: CATSDSGAGGTYEQYF. The CDR3 coding sequence is TGTGCCACCAGTGATTCCGGGGCAGGGGGGACGTACGAGCAGTACTTC.